This is a list of T cell receptor beta chains from one sample in a study of shared clonotypes between healthy human individuals. Here immunoSEQ multiplex PCR was the method, and the copy in TCRdb shows in-frame clones only, minus some. This sample carries approximately 1,500,000 clones, roughly 96% of them seen once, and the ten largest clones take approximately 1.1%. Material for sequencing was naive CD4+ T cells sorted from blood. The receptors come from a man aged 25-40 years in good health. Both conserved end residues are part of each CDR3. The D gene is left open where the match is weak. Size is omitted from some rows. Given values are once, few, many or a class for expanded clones.

D,size,V,J,CDR3,DNA
NA,NA,TRBV15,TRBJ2-1,CATSRDAGDEQFF,TGTGCCACCAGCAGAGATGCAGGGGATGAGCAGTTCTTC
TRBD2,NA,TRBV7-2,TRBJ2-2,CASSLDASGGNTGELFF,TGTGCCAGCAGCTTAGATGCTAGCGGGGGTAACACCGGGGAGCTGTTTTTT
TRBD1,NA,TRBV11-2,TRBJ2-1,CASSLEQGIGGPSRQFF,TGTGCCAGCAGCTTGGAACAGGGGATCGGAGGTCCTAGCCGGCAGTTCTTC
TRBD2,NA,TRBV4-3,TRBJ2-7,CASSPHGTSGRRGEQYF,TGCGCCAGCAGCCCTCACGGGACTAGCGGGAGGCGAGGCGAGCAGTACTTC
NA,NA,TRBV6-1,TRBJ1-3,CASSADRGNTIYF,TGTGCCAGCAGTGCCGACAGGGGAAACACCATATATTTT
NA,NA,TRBV11-3,TRBJ2-1,CASSLDRVVDEQFF,TGTGCCAGCAGCTTAGATCGGGTCGTCGATGAGCAGTTCTTC
TRBD1,once,TRBV2,TRBJ2-7,CASSEGTGNWVLRRYEQYF,TGTGCCAGCAGTGAAGGGACAGGGAATTGGGTTTTAAGGCGTTACGAGCAGTACTTC
NA,NA,TRBV27,TRBJ1-2,CASSLSGGGYGYTF,TGTGCCAGCAGTTTATCTGGGGGTGGATATGGCTACACCTTC
NA,NA,TRBV10-3,TRBJ1-2,CAIRDQRGLGDGYTF,TGTGCCATCAGAGACCAACGGGGCCTCGGGGATGGCTACACCTTC
NA,once,TRBV7-8,TRBJ1-5,CASSLGGNNQPQHF,TGTGCCAGCAGCTTAGGAGGGAACAATCAGCCCCAGCATTTT
NA,NA,TRBV28,TRBJ1-1,CASSFDQGVNTEAFF,TGTGCCAGCAGTTTCGATCAGGGAGTGAACACTGAAGCTTTCTTT
TRBD2,NA,TRBV5-4,TRBJ2-1,CASSFTGTSNEQFF,TGTGCCAGCAGCTTTACCGGGACTAGCAATGAGCAGTTCTTC
TRBD2,NA,TRBV7-8,TRBJ2-7,CASSLVGDWGTSASYEQYF,TGTGCCAGCAGCTTAGTAGGTGATTGGGGGACTAGCGCTTCCTACGAGCAGTACTTC
NA,NA,TRBV18,TRBJ1-1,CASSPPQARTMNTEAFF,TGTGCCAGCTCACCACCGCAGGCCCGAACCATGAACACTGAAGCTTTCTTT
NA,NA,TRBV27,TRBJ2-3,CASRVRRVDTQYF,TGTGCCAGCAGGGTAAGACGAGTGGATACGCAGTATTTT
TRBD2,NA,TRBV11-2,TRBJ2-5,CASSLRTSGGSGETQYF,TGTGCCAGCAGCTTACGGACGTCGGGGGGATCAGGGGAGACCCAGTACTTC
NA,NA,TRBV11-2,TRBJ1-3,CASSPVISGNTIYF,TGTGCCAGCAGCCCGGTAATCTCTGGAAACACCATATATTTT
NA,NA,TRBV6-1,TRBJ2-1,CASNWLTNNEQFF,TGTGCCAGCAATTGGTTAACAAACAATGAGCAGTTCTTC
NA,NA,TRBV9,TRBJ1-6,CASSASPGQGENSPLHF,TGTGCCAGCAGCGCGAGTCCGGGACAAGGAGAAAATTCACCCCTCCACTTT
NA,NA,TRBV28,TRBJ1-1,CASSLSGESAFF,TGTGCCAGCAGTTTATCGGGGGAATCTGCTTTCTTT
TRBD2,NA,TRBV6-1,TRBJ2-5,CASSERNSGLQETQYF,TGTGCCAGCAGTGAAAGGAATAGCGGGTTGCAAGAGACCCAGTACTTC
NA,NA,TRBV9,TRBJ1-4,CASSVEGGAGKLFF,TGTGCCAGCAGCGTAGAAGGTGGGGCGGGAAAACTGTTTTTT
TRBD1,NA,TRBV28,TRBJ2-7,CASQPPGQIYEQYF,TGTGCCAGCCAACCGCCGGGACAGATCTACGAGCAGTACTTC
NA,NA,TRBV6-5,TRBJ1-1,CASRDPQLGAFF,TGTGCCAGCAGAGACCCCCAATTAGGCGCTTTCTTT
TRBD2,NA,TRBV5-5,TRBJ2-7,CASSLSRLAGQGQYF,TGTGCCAGCAGCTTGTCGAGACTAGCGGGGCAAGGGCAGTACTTC
NA,NA,TRBV29-1,TRBJ2-5,CSVSGQETQYF,TGCAGCGTTTCGGGGCAAGAGACCCAGTACTTC
NA,NA,TRBV10-2,TRBJ2-7,CASRESSYEQYF,TGCGCCAGCCGGGAGAGCTCCTACGAGCAGTACTTC
NA,NA,TRBV28,TRBJ1-2,CASSLSRVHGYTF,TGTGCCAGCAGTTTGTCCAGGGTTCATGGCTACACCTTC
NA,NA,TRBV6-1,TRBJ2-7,CASSHRTTDNYEQYF,TGTGCCAGCAGTCACAGAACGACCGATAACTACGAGCAGTACTTC
TRBD1,NA,TRBV18,TRBJ1-3,CASSPRREGQSSGNTIYF,TGTGCCAGCTCACCACGGAGGGAGGGACAGAGCTCTGGAAACACCATATATTTT
TRBD1,NA,TRBV19,TRBJ2-7,CASSRPGQGIYEQYF,TGTGCCAGTAGTCGCCCGGGACAGGGGATCTACGAGCAGTACTTC
TRBD1,NA,TRBV7-2,TRBJ2-3,CASSPDRVTDTQYF,TGTGCCAGCAGCCCGGACAGGGTAACAGATACGCAGTATTTT
TRBD1,once,TRBV7-8,TRBJ1-2,CASSLGVLTGANNYGYTF,TGTGCCAGCAGCTTAGGAGTCTTGACAGGGGCCAATAACTATGGCTACACCTTC
NA,NA,TRBV5-1,TRBJ2-3,CASSALRGAGADTQYF,TGCGCCAGCAGCGCCCTTCGAGGGGCTGGGGCAGATACGCAGTATTTT
TRBD1,NA,TRBV7-9,TRBJ2-1,CASSSQGVGEQFF,TGTGCCAGCAGCTCACAGGGGGTTGGTGAGCAGTTCTTC
TRBD2,NA,TRBV6-5,TRBJ2-1,CASSSHSGRLGQFF,TGTGCCAGCAGTTCCCATAGCGGGAGGTTAGGGCAGTTCTTC
NA,NA,TRBV28,TRBJ1-5,CASRRRGMDNQPQHF,TGTGCCAGCAGACGGCGCGGGATGGACAATCAGCCCCAGCATTTT
NA,NA,TRBV9,TRBJ1-1,CASSGGGQMVAEAFF,TGTGCCAGCAGCGGGGGAGGGCAGATGGTAGCTGAAGCTTTCTTT
NA,NA,TRBV19,TRBJ2-2,CASSIRINTGELFF,TGTGCCAGTAGTATACGAATTAACACCGGGGAGCTGTTTTTT
TRBD2,NA,TRBV7-9,TRBJ2-1,CASSFGGTSGGNEQFF,TGTGCCAGCAGCTTCGGTGGGACTAGCGGAGGCAATGAGCAGTTCTTC
NA,NA,TRBV18,TRBJ2-3,CASSPFGTTTDTQYF,TGTGCCAGCTCACCCTTCGGGACCACCACAGATACGCAGTATTTT
NA,NA,TRBV11-3,TRBJ2-1,CASSWRESPYNEQFF,TGTGCCAGCAGCTGGAGGGAGTCACCCTACAATGAGCAGTTCTTC
TRBD2,NA,TRBV5-1,TRBJ2-3,CASSRRGGPNTQYF,TGCGCCAGCAGTCGTAGGGGAGGGCCTAACACGCAGTATTTT
NA,NA,TRBV2,TRBJ2-1,CASSDPGRRTYNEQFF,TGTGCCAGCAGTGATCCGGGGAGGAGGACCTACAATGAGCAGTTCTTC
TRBD1,NA,TRBV5-1,TRBJ1-4,CASGVGTGNEKLFF,TGCGCCAGCGGGGTGGGGACAGGGAATGAAAAACTGTTTTTT
TRBD1,NA,TRBV5-4,TRBJ1-1,CASSWGQGLTNTEAFF,TGTGCCAGCAGCTGGGGACAGGGGCTCACGAACACTGAAGCTTTCTTT
NA,NA,TRBV11-2,TRBJ2-5,CASSLLTGRRETQYF,TGTGCCAGCAGCTTGTTGACAGGGAGGAGAGAGACCCAGTACTTC
TRBD2,NA,TRBV27,TRBJ2-5,CASSSPGGREETQYF,TGTGCCAGCAGTTCCCCGGGGGGGCGAGAGGAGACCCAGTACTTC
TRBD2,NA,TRBV5-1,TRBJ2-7,CASKGLAGSYEQYF,TGCGCCAGCAAAGGGCTAGCGGGGTCCTACGAGCAGTACTTC
NA,NA,TRBV5-6,TRBJ2-5,CASSLGGSETQYF,TGTGCCAGCAGCTTAGGAGGGTCGGAGACCCAGTACTTC
TRBD2,NA,TRBV10-3,TRBJ2-1,CAITGLAGIYNEQFF,TGTGCCATCACGGGACTAGCGGGGATCTACAATGAGCAGTTCTTC
NA,NA,TRBV4-3,TRBJ2-7,CASSQEARGHSYEQYF,TGCGCCAGCAGCCAAGAGGCTCGAGGCCACTCCTACGAGCAGTACTTC
TRBD1,NA,TRBV7-9,TRBJ1-4,CASSFGTGVDEKLFF,TGTGCCAGCAGCTTCGGGACAGGGGTGGATGAAAAACTGTTTTTT
NA,NA,TRBV27,TRBJ2-7,CASSLNGGSYEQYF,TGTGCCAGCAGTTTAAATGGGGGGAGCTACGAGCAGTACTTC
NA,NA,TRBV21-1,TRBJ1-1,CASSPYRGHMNTEAFF,TGTGCCAGCAGCCCCTACAGGGGTCACATGAACACTGAAGCTTTCTTT